This T cell receptor beta chain was recorded in a study of T cells expressing NK-cell markers. At the level of the study: The TCR beta repertoires originated in sorted CD3+CD56+NKG2C+, CD3+CD56+NKG2C- and CD3+CD56-NKG2C+ T cells.

The authors generated TCR beta cDNA through 5'RACE template switching with UMIs. TCRdb reworked the 5' RACE reads into one entry per CDR3 protein, no DNA. Recorded for this sample: fewer than 550,000 distinct CDR3 sequences. Sequencing was done on a sample of blood T cells: a sorted CD56 or NKG2C T cell subset, CD4+ or CD8+ T cells, or bulk PBMC T cells (not recorded which). This TCR was recovered from a woman aged 45-60 years in good health.

CDR3 region: CASSEAPPSGRSSDTQYF. This rearrangement joins TRBV6-1 to TRBJ2-3; no DNA is available, so the TRBD2 call from TCRdb remains unchecked. The CDR3 consists of 18 residues. From germline, CDR1 is MNHNS and CDR2 SASEGT.